This entry concerns a single TCR beta chain. The target antigen is unknown. The data derive from a study of cytomegalovirus exposure and HLA in healthy donors. Study observations and caveats: In a later analysis, at a false discovery rate of 0.05, roughly 18,000 TCR beta sequences were associated with HLA alleles. It was reported in a later analysis that an Asian-associated ancestry cluster showed fewer N-insertions than the roughly 670-donor mean. Rates of TCR association differed by HLA locus in a later analysis, with DRB1 highest and HLA-C lowest.

Primers: 60 Vbeta forward and 13 Jbeta reverse. Clones were read by immunoSEQ multiplex PCR, and TCRdb kept only the in-frame ones, dropping some. This table has fewer than 100,000 clones, around 80% appearing once. This CDR3 contains 14 residues. Trimming removed 5 bases from V and 0 bases from J, with 11 bases in between. Per germline, CDR1 SEHNR and CDR2 FQNEAQ (reference sequence). The sequence came from a woman aged 55 to 70 in good health and CMV-seronegative. The sequenced material came from PBMCs. The rearrangement joins TRBV7-9 to TRBJ2-7; D gene ambiguous. The CDR3 is CASSPVARSYEQYF. In DNA, the CDR3 is TGTGCCAGCAGCCCTGTGGCCCGCTCCTACGAGCAGTACTTC.